This TCR beta chain was sequenced in a study of cytomegalovirus exposure and HLA in healthy donors. Sequencing was performed with immunoSEQ multiplex PCR; in TCRdb, only in-frame clones are kept and a portion is missing. The table includes a few hundred thousand clones, about 86% detected once. Sequencing was done on a sample of PBMCs. The clonotype originates from a woman aged 18 to 35 in good health and CMV-seronegative.

The CDR3 DNA reads TGTGCCAGCTCACTAGGAGGGACGGCAGATACGCAGTATTTT. This encodes CASSLGGTADTQYF. The chain joins TRBV11-3 to TRBJ2-3; D is perhaps TRBD2 (6 bases). Trimming took off 8 bases at V and 4 bases at J, with 16 bases between the two ends. The CDR3 contains 14 residues. Germline CDR1 SGHNT, CDR2 YENEEA.